This T cell receptor (beta chain) was profiled in a study of early T cells in non-severe SARS-CoV-2 infection. TCRdb re-analysed the 5' RACE reads in MiXCR, keeping a single row per CDR3 protein. This sample has about 89,000 distinct CDR3 sequences, with around 17% found just once. This clonotype came up many times. V lost 7 bases to trimming and J lost 6 bases; unmatched junction nucleotides: 7. The CDR3 sequence is 14 residues long. The germline gives CDR1 MNHEY, CDR2 SVGAGI. The V gene is TRBV6-5, the J gene TRBJ2-3; 10 bases are a match to TRBD2. The sample in question was whole blood, obtained at baseline. The receptor was derived from an adult who was a healthcare worker with PCR-confirmed SARS-CoV-2 infection or an uninfected control (not recorded which). The CDR3 here is CASIPNSGRDTQYF. DNA for the CDR3: TGTGCCAGCATCCCTAATAGCGGGAGGGATACGCAGTATTTT.